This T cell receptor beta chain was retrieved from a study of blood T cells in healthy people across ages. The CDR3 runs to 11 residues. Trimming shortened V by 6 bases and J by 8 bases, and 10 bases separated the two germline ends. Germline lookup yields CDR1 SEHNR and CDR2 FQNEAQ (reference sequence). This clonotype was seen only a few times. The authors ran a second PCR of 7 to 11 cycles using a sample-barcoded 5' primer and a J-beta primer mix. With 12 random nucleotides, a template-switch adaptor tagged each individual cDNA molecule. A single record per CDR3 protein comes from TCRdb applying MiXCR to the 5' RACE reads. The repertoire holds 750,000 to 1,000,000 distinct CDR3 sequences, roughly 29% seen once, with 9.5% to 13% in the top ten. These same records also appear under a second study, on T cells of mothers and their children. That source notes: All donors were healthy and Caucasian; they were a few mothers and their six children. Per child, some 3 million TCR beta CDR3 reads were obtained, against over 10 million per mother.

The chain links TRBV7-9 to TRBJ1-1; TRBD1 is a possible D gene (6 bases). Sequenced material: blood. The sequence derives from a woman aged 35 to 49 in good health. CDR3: CASSGGQEAFF. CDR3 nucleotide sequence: TGTGCCAGCAGTGGAGGACAGGAAGCTTTCTTT.